These T cell receptor beta chains were read from a single sample in a study of blood T cell repertoires in COVID-19. The repertoire was sequenced with immunoSEQ multiplex PCR; TCRdb's copy has only in-frame clones and lacks some. The repertoire has 200,000 to 300,000 clones, 85% of them found once; the top ten carry around 6.4%. The sequenced sample was peripheral blood. Receptors originate from an older woman with active or convalescent COVID-19. Each CDR3 is given with its conserved first and last residue. D genes are given only for firm matches. The size field is filled for only some rows; it gives once, few, many or a size class.

j_gene,len,v_gene,abundance,d_gene,CDR3aa,CDR3nt
TRBJ1-5,14,TRBV5-5,.,.,CASSLQGGDQPQHF,TGTGCCAGCAGCTTACAGGGAGGGGATCAGCCCCAGCATTTT
TRBJ1-2,17,TRBV7-9,.,TRBD1,CASSLGQGGETNYGYTF,TGTGCCAGCAGCCTCGGACAGGGCGGGGAAACTAACTATGGCTACACCTTC
TRBJ1-3,16,TRBV7-7,few,TRBD1,CASSPGQGASGNTIYF,TGTGCTAGCAGCCCCGGACAGGGGGCATCTGGAAACACCATATATTTT
TRBJ2-5,16,TRBV5-1,.,TRBD2,CASSYSGGPLQETQYF,TGCGCCAGCAGCTACTCGGGAGGCCCATTGCAAGAGACCCAGTACTTC
TRBJ1-2,15,TRBV4-1,.,.,CASSPPGAGAYGYTF,TGCGCCAGCAGCCCACCCGGGGCGGGGGCCTATGGCTACACCTTC
TRBJ1-1,16,TRBV30,once,.,CAWSVQRGFMNTEAFF,TGTGCCTGGAGTGTACAAAGGGGGTTCATGAACACTGAAGCTTTCTTT
TRBJ1-5,15,TRBV30,.,TRBD1,CAWGPRQGRNQPQHF,TGTGCCTGGGGCCCACGACAGGGGCGGAATCAGCCCCAGCATTTT
TRBJ2-3,13,TRBV10-3,.,TRBD1,CAISPTGPDTQYF,TGTGCCATCAGCCCGACAGGGCCAGATACGCAGTATTTT
TRBJ2-3,12,TRBV28,.,.,CASRESTDTQYF,TGTGCCAGCCGGGAGTCCACAGATACGCAGTATTTT
TRBJ2-3,16,TRBV28,.,.,CASTLGGGHITDTQYF,TGTGCCAGCACCCTGGGCGGGGGACACATCACAGATACGCAGTATTTT
TRBJ1-3,13,TRBV3-1/TRBV3-2,once,.,CASSQGSGYTIYF,TGTGCCAGCAGCCAAGGGAGCGGGTACACCATATATTTT
TRBJ1-1,13,TRBV19,.,.,CASSLNRETEAFF,TGTGCCAGTAGTTTGAACAGAGAGACTGAAGCTTTCTTT
TRBJ1-6,15,TRBV6-5,.,.,CASSYRPSQGSPLHF,TGTGCCAGCAGTTACAGACCTTCCCAGGGGTCACCCCTCCACTTT
TRBJ2-3,15,TRBV28,.,TRBD2,CASSLGTSGTDTQYF,TGTGCCAGCAGTTTGGGGACTAGCGGCACAGATACGCAGTATTTT
TRBJ2-3,13,TRBV30,.,TRBD1,CAWVGRGRDTQYF,TGTGCCTGGGTCGGAAGGGGGCGAGATACGCAGTATTTT
TRBJ2-7,13,TRBV5-4,.,.,CASSTGQNYEQYF,TGTGCCAGCAGCACAGGGCAGAACTACGAGCAGTACTTC
TRBJ2-1,14,TRBV3-1/TRBV3-2,.,.,CASSQGYSRNEQFF,TGTGCCAGCAGCCAAGGTTACAGTAGGAATGAGCAGTTCTTC
TRBJ2-2,14,TRBV9,.,TRBD1,CASRGTGVPGELFF,TGTGCCAGCAGAGGGACAGGGGTCCCCGGGGAGCTGTTTTTT
TRBJ1-1,13,TRBV6-5,.,.,CASRPQVNTEAFF,TGTGCCAGCAGACCCCAGGTAAACACTGAAGCTTTCTTT
TRBJ1-4,15,TRBV3-1/TRBV3-2,once,.,CASSQGPGSNEKLFF,TGTGCCAGCAGCCAAGGGCCAGGTTCTAATGAAAAACTGTTTTTT
TRBJ2-7,15,TRBV5-6,.,TRBD2,CASSSLAGGLREQYF,TGTGCCAGCAGCTCCCTAGCGGGAGGGCTTCGGGAGCAGTACTTC
TRBJ2-3,15,TRBV3-1/TRBV3-2,.,TRBD1,CASSQGGQGRDTQYF,TGTGCCAGCAGCCAAGGGGGACAGGGGAGAGATACGCAGTATTTT
TRBJ2-2,15,TRBV2,.,TRBD1,CASRPGQVNTGELFF,TGTGCCAGCAGACCGGGACAGGTGAACACCGGGGAGCTGTTTTTT
TRBJ2-1,17,TRBV6-4,.,TRBD2,CASSWTSGPSSYNEQFF,TGTGCCAGCAGTTGGACTAGCGGGCCGAGCTCCTACAATGAGCAGTTCTTC
TRBJ1-1,15,TRBV28,.,.,CASSPPSQVNTEAFF,TGTGCCAGCAGTCCCCCCTCTCAGGTTAACACTGAAGCTTTCTTT
TRBJ2-1,18,TRBV4-2,few,.,CASSQEGLAESSYNEQFF,TGTGCCAGCAGCCAAGAAGGGTTAGCGGAGAGCTCCTACAATGAGCAGTTCTTC
TRBJ2-7,15,TRBV25-1,.,.,CASRTSGGTSYEQYF,TGTGCCAGCAGGACTAGTGGGGGGACCTCCTACGAGCAGTACTTC